One sample yielded the 7 T cell receptor beta chains listed below, sequenced in a study of STAT5B mutations in CD4+ large granular lymphocyte leukemia. TCRdb's table, derived via immunoSEQ multiplex PCR, lists solely in-frame clones and lacks some. The sample includes fewer than 35,000 clones, about two thirds seen only once; the top ten take just under 2%. Sample: CD4+ T cells from blood buffy coats. The receptors were gathered from a human donor in good health.

The V gene is TRBV5-1, the J gene TRBJ2-5; possible D gene TRBD2, 5 bases. The CDR3 has 19 amino acids. Germline assignment: CDR1 SGHRS and CDR2 YFSETQ. The V and J ends lost 0 bases and 3 bases respectively, with 24 bases between them. The CDR3: CASSLEPGSGLSREETQYF. CDR3 nucleotides: TGCGCCAGCAGCTTGGAGCCGGGCTCTGGGCTATCGAGGGAAGAGACCCAGTACTTC.

The gene calls are TRBV5-4 and TRBJ2-5; 12 positions agree with TRBD2. Trimming cost V 0 bases and J 4 bases; bases outside gene matches: 4. This CDR3 is 16 amino acids long. Germline CDR1 SGHNT, CDR2 YYREEE (reference sequence). In DNA form, the CDR3 reads TGTGCCAGCAGCTTGGATCTAGCGGGGGGGGGAGAGACCCAGTACTTC. Translated: CASSLDLAGGGETQYF.

J is TRBJ2-7 and V is TRBV7-6, with D unclear. The CDR3 contains 15 residues. The V and J ends lost 5 bases and 7 bases respectively, with 21 bases between them. Looked up from germline, CDR1 is SGHVS and CDR2 is FNYEAQ. CDR3 DNA sequence: TGTGCCAGCAGCCGCTCGGTCGAAGGGTCGAGGGAGCAGTACTTC. Translated, it gives CASSRSVEGSREQYF.

The chain carries TRBV7-2 and TRBJ2-1, with 12 bases aligning to TRBD2. The CDR3 loop spans 16 amino acids. Germline CDR1 is SGHTA and CDR2 is FQGNSA. The ends lost 2 bases at V and 2 bases at J; junction bases unmatched: 1. In DNA, the CDR3 is TGTGCCAGCAGCTTAACTAGCGGGGGGACCTACAATGAGCAGTTCTTC. It specifies CASSLTSGGTYNEQFF.

This rearrangement joins TRBV11-3 to TRBJ2-3; D may be TRBD1 or TRBD2 (5 bases each). Germline loops: CDR1 SGHNT, CDR2 YENEEA. The CDR3 contains 11 residues. With 4 bases removed from V and 8 bases from J, the gap between germline ends came to 7 bases. The chain's CDR3 is CASSSGTTQYF. CDR3 coding DNA: TGTGCCAGCAGCTCCGGGACTACGCAGTATTTT.

The chain uses TRBV6-6 and TRBJ1-6; D not resolved. Per germline, CDR1 MNHNY and CDR2 SVGAGI (reference sequence). V was cut by 2 bases and J by 9 bases, with 17 bases left in between. This CDR3 has 16 amino acids. CDR3 in DNA: TGTGCCAGCAGTTACCTACAACCGTCCGGTGGTTCACCCCTCCACTTT. It codes for CASSYLQPSGGSPLHF.

The chain is built from TRBV7-2 and TRBJ2-7, with D possibly matching TRBD1 (5 bases). Looked up from germline, CDR1 is SGHTA and CDR2 is FQGNSA. V lost 3 bases to trimming and J lost 5 bases, with 8 bases between them. This CDR3 is built from 12 residues. Here the CDR3 reads CASSLVTDEQYF. The CDR3 nucleotides read TGTGCCAGCAGCTTGGTGACAGACGAGCAGTACTTC.